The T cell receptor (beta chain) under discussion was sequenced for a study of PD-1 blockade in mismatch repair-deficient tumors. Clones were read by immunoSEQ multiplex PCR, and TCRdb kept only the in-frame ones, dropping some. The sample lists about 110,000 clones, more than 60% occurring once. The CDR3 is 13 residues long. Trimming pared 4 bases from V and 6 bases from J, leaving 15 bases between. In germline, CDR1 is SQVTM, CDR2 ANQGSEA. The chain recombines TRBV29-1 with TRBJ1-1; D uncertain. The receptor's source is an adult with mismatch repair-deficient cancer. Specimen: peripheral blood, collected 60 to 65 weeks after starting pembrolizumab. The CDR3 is CSVVKLFGPEAFF. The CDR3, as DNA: TGCAGCGTTGTAAAACTCTTTGGGCCTGAAGCTTTCTTT.